The present TCR beta chain was sequenced within a study of human T cells and chemical hapten exposure. Germline V gene data show CDR1 as SNHLY and CDR2 as FYNNEI. V trimming: 6 bases; J trimming: 6 bases; junction bases outside the gene matches: 10. The length of the CDR3 is 14 residues. TCRdb independently ran MiXCR on the RACE reads; one entry per CDR3 protein. The sample has more than 50,000 distinct CDR3 sequences, around 7% seen once. Time point noted: pre-sensitization, week 0. Treatment given: therapeutic diphenylcyclopropenone sensitization with weekly scalp DPC. This clonotype was detected ten times or more. No antigen is known for it. General study findings and limits: Expanded TCRs clustered into significantly more large CDR3 similarity groups than controls, the analysis revealed. Following DPC sensitization, TCRs present above 1 in 1000 frequency showed no change.

The gene calls are TRBV2 and TRBJ1-1, with 7 bases lining up with TRBD1. This TCR came from a woman between 25 and 40 years old with alopecia areata. Some clones in this sample may be carry-over from other donors' samples. Specimen: whole blood, collected in connection with sensitization to the hapten diphenylcyclopropenone (DPC). For the CDR3, the DNA is TGTGCCAGCAGGGCCCCGGGACAGCTCGCTGAAGCTTTCTTT. Encoded protein: CASRAPGQLAEAFF. The full variable domain, with the rest looked up from reference TRBV2 and TRBJ1-1, is EPEVTQTPSHQVTQMGQEVILRCVPISNHLYFYWYRQILGQKVEFLVSFYNNEISEKSEIFDDQFSVERPDGSNFTLKIRSTKLEDSAMYFCASRAPGQLAEAFFGQGTRLTVV.